The present T cell receptor (beta chain) was sequenced within a study of breast tumors, draining lymph nodes, adjacent tissues. Whole-study findings and limits: The lymph node origin of tumor T cells was framed as consistent with a hypothesis, not demonstrated. Tumors had less TCR diversity than lymph nodes, more than nontumor tissue. Findings are consistent with lymph node origin and intratumoral expansion of most tumor T cells. Luminal-like breast cancer showed significantly greater tumor-nontumor repertoire similarity than basal-like breast cancer did.

In TCRdb, the multiplex PCR reads were re-called with MiXCR into one record per CDR3 protein. The sample includes fewer than 150,000 distinct CDR3 sequences, 21% of them seen just once. Breast cancer patients provided tissue from their axillary draining lymph nodes. CDR1 and CDR2 from the germline V gene are SNHLY and FYNNEI. V was pared by 11 bases and J by 7 bases, with 13 bases of the junction left unmatched. The CDR3 has 15 amino acids. Points on this clonotype: Its antigen is undetermined. This may stem from a read error, because a much larger clone lies one nucleotide away.

The TCR comes from a female donor with breast cancer. Some clones in this sample may be carry-over from other donors' samples. The V gene is TRBV2, the J gene TRBJ2-2, with TRBD2 matching 10 bases. Sequenced: axillary lymph node tissue. DNA of the CDR3: TGTGCCTGCAAGAGGCTAGCGGGAGTCGTCGGGGAGCTGTTTTTT. Its translation: CACKRLAGVVGELFF. The variable domain in full, completed from reference TRBV2 and TRBJ2-2, reads EPEVTQTPSHQVTQMGQEVILRCVPISNHLYFYWYRQILGQKVEFLVSFYNNEISEKSEIFDDQFSVERPDGSNFTLKIRSTKLEDSAMYFCACKRLAGVVGELFFGEGSRLTVL.